The clone carrying this T cell receptor (beta chain) has a count of ten or more. What it binds is unknown. This sample was taken from a study of CD8 T cells in ankylosing spondylitis. V was clipped by 6 bases and J by 6 bases; unmatched bases: 9. The CDR3 extends over 15 amino acids. The study, taken as a whole, reports: Within ankylosing spondylitis blood, a TCR beta motif made up of roughly eight highly homologous variants appeared to be characteristic.

TCRdb re-called the 5' RACE reads through MiXCR, storing one row per CDR3 protein. The data show more than 600,000 distinct CDR3 sequences, 15% to 20% seen once. Specimen: blood, either unsorted or a sorted T cell fraction (not recorded which). The chain joins TRBV12-3 or TRBV12-4 to TRBJ2-1; TRBD2 matches at 9 bases. This receptor was obtained from a male donor with ankylosing spondylitis. The CDR3 is CASSLYGTSLNEQFF. The CDR3 bases are TGTGCCAGCAGCCTCTACGGGACTAGCCTCAATGAGCAGTTCTTC.